The 24 T cell receptor beta chains given below trace back to one sample, sequenced in a study of memory CD8 T cells in hepatitis C reinfection. Indicated time point: peak reinfection, 3 to 8 weeks after reinfection detection. No in vitro expansion preceded TCR sequencing of the sorted cells. Here immunoSEQ multiplex PCR was the method, and the copy in TCRdb shows in-frame clones only, minus some. The sample consists of tens of thousands of clones, 88% of them appearing once. Sample: naive CD8+ T cells sorted from blood. The receptors originated from a man aged 18 to 30 with hepatitis C virus infection.

V is TRBV6-1 and J is TRBJ2-3; TRBD2 is a possible D gene (6 bases). This CDR3 has 14 residues. Germline-derived CDR1 and CDR2 are MNHNS and SASEGT. Between the trimmed V and J ends, which lost 6 bases and 3 bases, there was a span of 13 bases. CDR3 amino acids: CASSPGRWTDTQYF. CDR3 DNA sequence: TGTGCCAGCAGCCCAGGGAGGTGGACAGATACGCAGTATTTT.

This chain uses TRBV7-8 with TRBJ1-5; 10 nucleotides line up with TRBD1. J gave up 0 bases and V 2 bases, and 13 bases lay outside the gene matches. The germline V gene encodes CDR1 SGHVS and CDR2 FQNEAQ. The CDR3 consists of 20 residues. CDR3: CASSLPSGTGDKLSNQPQHF. The CDR3 DNA reads TGTGCCAGCAGCTTACCATCCGGGACAGGGGACAAACTTAGCAATCAGCCCCAGCATTTT.

This clone was observed once. V gene TRBV29-1 combines with J gene TRBJ2-1, with TRBD1 matching over 7 bases. The CDR3 loop spans 13 amino acids. CDR1 and CDR2 (germline): SQVTM, ANQGSEA. The V segment lost 7 bases and the J segment 5 bases; nucleotides outside the gene matches: 8. CDR3 amino acids: CSALDRDDNEQFF. The CDR3 nucleotides read TGCAGCGCCCTTGACAGGGACGACAATGAGCAGTTCTTC.

V gene TRBV28 combines with J gene TRBJ1-5, with D perhaps matching TRBD1 (6 bases). Trimming took off 2 bases at V and 8 bases at J, with 16 bases between the two ends. The CDR3 is 15 amino acids. Per the germline V gene, CDR1 is MDHEN and CDR2 is SYDVKM. CDR3 loop: CASSLRQVQGEPQHF. The DNA for the CDR3 is TGTGCCAGCAGTTTAAGACAGGTTCAGGGAGAGCCCCAGCATTTT.

The V gene is TRBV27, the J gene TRBJ2-1; the D gene is possibly TRBD1 (6 bases). Germline V gene data show CDR1 as MNHEY and CDR2 as SMNVEV (reference sequence). The CDR3 sequence is 15 residues long. V dropped 0 bases and J dropped 2 bases, with 8 bases sitting between them. DNA for the CDR3: TGTGCCAGCAGTTTATCAGGGGGTCCCTACAATGAGCAGTTCTTC. Translating it yields CASSLSGGPYNEQFF.

J is TRBJ2-3 and V is TRBV7-2; D ambiguous. The CDR3 totals 16 residues. Deletions cut 5 bases from V and 0 bases from J, with 15 bases between. Germline V gene sequence: CDR1 SGHTA, CDR2 FQGNSA. DNA of the CDR3: TGTGCCAGCAGCCCCCTTGGGCACTCTAGCACAGATACGCAGTATTTT. It yields the protein CASSPLGHSSTDTQYF. The variable domain in full, with the rest retrieved from reference TRBV7-2 and TRBJ2-3, is GAGVSQSPSNKVTEKGKDVELRCDPISGHTALYWYRQSLGQGLEFLIYFQGNSAPDKSGLPSDRFSAERTGGSVSTLTIQRTQQEDSAVYLCASSPLGHSSTDTQYFGPGTRLTVL.

The rearrangement links TRBV28 to TRBJ2-6; 12 nucleotides align to TRBD2. The CDR3 runs to 17 residues. V dropped 6 bases and J dropped 2; count of bases not matched to a gene: 5. Germline CDR1 is MDHEN and CDR2 is SYDVKM. CDR3 sequence: CASSRLAGDPGANVLTF. In nucleotides, the CDR3 is TGTGCCAGCAGCCGACTAGCGGGAGATCCTGGGGCCAACGTCCTGACTTTC. Using reference TRBV28 and TRBJ2-6 for the parts outside the CDR3, the full variable domain is DVKVTQSSRYLVKRTGEKVFLECVQDMDHENMFWYRQDPGLGLRLIYFSYDVKMKEKGDIPEGYSVSREKKERFSLILESASTNQTSMYLCASSRLAGDPGANVLTFGAGSRLTVL.

The chain is built from TRBV4-1 and TRBJ2-4, with TRBD1 matching over 12 bases. The CDR3 has 14 amino acids. J was trimmed by 8 bases and V by 1 base; bases with no gene match: 0. Germline assignment: CDR1 MGHRA and CDR2 YSYEKL. This CDR3 reads CASSQGDRGHIQYF. The CDR3 DNA reads TGCGCCAGCAGCCAAGGGGACAGGGGGCACATTCAGTACTTC.

The V call is TRBV19, the J call TRBJ2-1, with TRBD1 identical over 8 bases. The CDR3 totals 16 residues. Per the germline V gene, CDR1 is LNHDA and CDR2 is SQIVND (reference sequence). Trimming at V came to 3 bases and at J to 8 bases, leaving 12 bases not matched to a gene. CDR3 protein: CASSIEWDRLRDEQFF. CDR3 nucleotides: TGTGCCAGTAGTATTGAGTGGGACAGGCTTCGGGATGAGCAGTTCTTC.

This rearrangement joins TRBV6-5 to TRBJ2-5; 11 bases match TRBD2. The end of the DNA fits TRBJ2-7 better, so the J call may be wrong. From germline, CDR1 is MNHEY and CDR2 SVGAGI. The CDR3 extends over 15 amino acids. For the CDR3, the DNA is TGTGCCAGCAGTTTACTAGCGGGAGTGGGGAACGAGCAGTACTTC. Translated, it gives CASSLLAGVGNEQYF.

V and J are TRBV28 and TRBJ2-1; 13 nucleotides agree with TRBD2. This CDR3 is built from 14 residues. Germline V gene lookup returns CDR1 MDHEN and CDR2 SYDVKM. V lost 5 bases to trimming and J lost 14 bases; unmatched junction nucleotides: 9. Written as DNA, the CDR3 is TGTGCCAGCAGTCCAAGGACTAGCGGGGGTCGGGAGTTCTTC. This translates into CASSPRTSGGREFF.

V is TRBV5-5 and J is TRBJ2-7, with 8 bases lining up with TRBD1. The CDR3 spans 14 residues. V lost 4 bases to trimming and J lost 9 bases; unmatched junction nucleotides: 12. The germline gives CDR1 SGHKS, CDR2 YYEKEE (reference sequence). DNA for the CDR3: TGTGCCAGCAGCCTGGGACAGGTGGGCCTCGGGCAGTACGTC. Translating it yields CASSLGQVGLGQYV.

This sequence joins TRBV4-3 and TRBJ1-2; 10 nucleotides agree with TRBD1. Germline V gene sequence: CDR1 LGHNA, CDR2 YSLEER. The CDR3 is 16 amino acids. V was clipped by 0 bases and J by 4 bases; unmatched bases: 5. The chain's CDR3 is CASSQDWTGGSYGYTF. The CDR3 nucleotides are TGCGCCAGCAGCCAAGACTGGACAGGGGGTTCCTATGGCTACACCTTC.

The V call is TRBV5-1, the J call TRBJ1-1, with TRBD1 matching 9 bases. The V segment lost 4 bases and the J segment 2 bases; nucleotides outside the gene matches: 6. The germline CDR1 and CDR2 sequences are SGHRS and YFSETQ. The CDR3 is 15 residues long. The CDR3: CASSPEGQGNTEAFF. CDR3 in DNA: TGCGCCAGCAGCCCAGAGGGACAGGGTAACACTGAAGCTTTCTTT.

The chain joins TRBV7-3 to TRBJ2-1; a weak D match, TRBD2 (5 bases). V was cut by 1 base and J by 4 bases, with 20 bases left in between. The CDR3 totals 18 residues. Germline loops: CDR1 SGHTA, CDR2 FQGTGA. The CDR3 sequence: CASSLNGLAPERYNEQFF. The CDR3 coding sequence is TGTGCCAGCAGCTTAAATGGACTGGCCCCAGAGAGATACAATGAGCAGTTCTTC.

This clone was seen a single time. The V call is TRBV2, the J call TRBJ2-3; TRBD2 is a possible D gene (6 bases). Germline CDR1 and CDR2: SNHLY and FYNNEI. This CDR3 is 12 amino acids long. Trimming pared 6 bases from V and 8 bases from J, leaving 12 bases between. CDR3 DNA: TGTGCCAGCAGACCGGGGACTCTTACGCAGTATTTT. Protein product: CASRPGTLTQYF.

V gene TRBV6-6 combines with J gene TRBJ2-2; 10 bases are shared with TRBD2. CDR1 is MNHNY, CDR2 SVGAGI, per germline (reference sequence). J lost 3 bases, V lost 7 bases, and 8 bases had no gene match. The CDR3 has 16 residues. Written as DNA, the CDR3 is TGTGCCAGCACTCCCAGGCTAGCGGGAGACACCGGGGAGCTGTTTTTT. Translated: CASTPRLAGDTGELFF.

J is TRBJ1-6 and V is TRBV19, with a possible D match to TRBD1 (6 bases). Germline CDR1 LNHDA, CDR2 SQIVND (reference sequence). The CDR3 loop spans 13 amino acids. The V end lost 5 bases, the J end lost 9 bases, and 11 bases lay between the germline ends. The CDR3 region is CASSAQGSSPLHF. CDR3 DNA sequence: TGTGCCAGTAGTGCCCAGGGGAGTTCACCCCTCCACTTT.

The chain combines TRBV4-1 with TRBJ1-5; D remains unclear. The CDR3 is 13 amino acids. Germline CDR1 and CDR2: MGHRA and YSYEKL. Trimming took off 0 bases at V and 5 bases at J, with 5 bases between the two ends. The CDR3 DNA follows: TGCGCCAGCAGCCAAGATGAGCATCAGCCCCAGCATTTT. This encodes CASSQDEHQPQHF.

This clone came up once. CDR3 sequence reads: CASSGVAGGGGTDTQYF. In nucleotides, the CDR3 is TGTGCCAGCAGTGGAGTAGCGGGAGGAGGAGGCACAGATACGCAGTATTTT. The chain uses TRBV6-1 and TRBJ2-3, with 10 positions matching TRBD2. Germline loops: CDR1 MNHNS, CDR2 SASEGT. The junction had 8 bases not matched to a gene; V was cut back by 4 bases and J by 1 base. The CDR3 is made up of 17 amino acids.

The chain has TRBV21-1 and TRBJ1-5. TRBV21-1 constitutes a pseudogene. The CDR3 spans 15 residues. CDR3 amino acids: CASSKKRFLRQPQHF. As DNA, the CDR3 is TGTGCCAGCAGCAAGAAACGTTTCCTTCGGCAGCCCCAGCATTTT.

The rearrangement links TRBV28 to TRBJ2-5; 12 positions agree with TRBD2. This CDR3 has 14 residues. Germline-derived CDR1 and CDR2 are MDHEN and SYDVKM. V lost 10 bases to trimming and J lost 2 bases; unmatched junction nucleotides: 5. This chain's CDR3 is CATGTSGLQETQYF. The CDR3 nucleotides read TGTGCCACCGGGACTAGCGGGTTACAAGAGACCCAGTACTTC.

This sequence joins TRBV10-2 and TRBJ2-3; D possibly corresponds to TRBD2 (5 bases). The V and J ends lost 1 base and 6 bases respectively, with 8 bases between them. This CDR3 comprises 13 residues. Germline assignment: CDR1 WSHSY and CDR2 SAAADI. CDR3 residues: CASSEWGADTQYF. CDR3 bases: TGCGCCAGCAGTGAGTGGGGAGCTGATACGCAGTATTTT.

This clone counts as medium-sized (0.01 to 0.1%). The chain carries TRBV27 and TRBJ1-1, with 7 nucleotides matching TRBD1. Per germline, CDR1 MNHEY and CDR2 SMNVEV (reference sequence). This CDR3 contains 14 residues. V was pared by 6 bases and J by 5 bases, with 9 bases of the junction left unmatched. The CDR3 DNA sequence: TGTGCCAGCAGAACATTGACAGGGTGGACTGAAGCTTTCTTT. Translation gives CASRTLTGWTEAFF.